These 32 T cell receptor beta chains were all obtained from the same sample, sequenced in a study of control samples from healthy donors and cancer patients. Sequencing used immunoSEQ multiplex PCR; TCRdb keeps in-frame clones, though not all of them. The data show more than 100,000 clones, 75% to 95% seen once. The sample consisted of blood. Every receptor here comes from a young man in good health.

The gene calls are TRBV14 and TRBJ2-1, with unresolved D. CDR3 length equals 16 residues. Per the germline V gene, CDR1 is SGHDN and CDR2 is FVKESK. Trimming removed 0 bases at V and 2 bases at J, with 11 bases between. The CDR3 sequence: CASSQDRGRTYNEQFF. The CDR3 nucleotides are TGTGCCAGCAGCCAAGATAGAGGCAGAACCTACAATGAGCAGTTCTTC.

DNA for the CDR3: TGTGCCAGCAGCTGGGGGGACAAACGTAAAGCTTTCTTT. Encoded protein: CASSWGDKRKAFF. The chain is built from TRBV11-3 and TRBJ1-1, with D possibly TRBD1 on 6 matching bases. Germline CDR1 SGHNT, CDR2 YENEEA. The germline V and J ends were trimmed by 4 bases and 9 bases, with 15 bases remaining between them. The CDR3 is made up of 13 amino acids.

This chain uses TRBV19 with TRBJ2-3; 10 bases agree with TRBD2. Germline V gives CDR1 LNHDA, CDR2 SQIVND (reference sequence). V trimming: 7 bases; J trimming: 2 bases; junction bases outside the gene matches: 18. CDR3 length: 19 residues. This chain's CDR3 is CASTDWDSGGPGSTDTQYF. The DNA for the CDR3 is TGTGCCAGTACTGATTGGGATAGCGGGGGGCCCGGCTCCACAGATACGCAGTATTTT.

J is TRBJ1-1 and V is TRBV28, with 9 bases fitting TRBD1. The CDR3 is 14 amino acids. V trimming: 6 bases; J trimming: 3 bases; junction bases outside the gene matches: 5. Per the germline V gene, CDR1 is MDHEN and CDR2 is SYDVKM. Written as DNA, the CDR3 is TGTGCCAGCAGACGCGGGACAGGGTACACTGAAGCTTTCTTT. Residues: CASRRGTGYTEAFF.

The chain couples TRBV12-3 or TRBV12-4 to TRBJ1-1; D perhaps matches TRBD1 (5 bases). The CDR3 totals 13 residues. V was trimmed by 4 bases and J by 2 bases, leaving 8 bases between them. Written as DNA, the CDR3 is TGTGCCAGCAGTTCCGGGGCCAACACTGAAGCTTTCTTT. Amino acids: CASSSGANTEAFF.

The genes are TRBV18 and TRBJ1-6; TRBD1 agrees at 10 bases. The germline gives CDR1 KGHSH, CDR2 LQKENI. V was pared by 2 bases and J by 8 bases, with 3 bases of the junction left unmatched. The length of the CDR3 is 15 residues. CDR3 sequence (DNA): TGTGCCAGCTCACCAAACGGACAGGGGGATTCACCCCTCCACTTT. It yields the protein CASSPNGQGDSPLHF.

This clone was recorded only once. The chain uses TRBV5-8 and TRBJ1-5; D remains unclear. The CDR3 is made up of 13 amino acids. The V end was cut by 1 base, the J end by 7 bases, with 9 bases between. CDR1 and CDR2 (germline): SGHTS, YDEGEE. The CDR3 bases are TGTGCCAGCAGCTTGTACCCCGGCCAGCCCCAGCATTTT. It specifies CASSLYPGQPQHF.

The chain joins TRBV28 to TRBJ1-1; 7 bases line up with TRBD1. V shed 8 bases, J shed 4 bases, and the junction held 10 bases outside the gene matches. Germline lookup yields CDR1 MDHEN and CDR2 SYDVKM. The CDR3 contains 14 residues. CDR3 coding DNA: TGTGCCAGCCGGCAAGGGGGCGCTATCACTGAAGCTTTCTTT. Amino acids: CASRQGGAITEAFF.

This clone came up a few times. The V and J genes are TRBV7-9 and TRBJ2-3; D is unresolved. V gave up 2 bases and J gave up 0 bases, with 6 bases separating them. Per germline, CDR1 SEHNR and CDR2 FQNEAQ (reference sequence). The CDR3 totals 14 residues. This CDR3 reads CASSLSSSTDTQYF. Written as DNA, the CDR3 is TGTGCCAGCAGCTTAAGTTCGAGCACAGATACGCAGTATTTT.

The chain employs TRBV10-3 and TRBJ2-1; perhaps TRBD2 as D (5 bases). Trimming removed 2 bases at V and 7 bases at J, with 12 bases between. Germline loops: CDR1 ENHRY, CDR2 SYGVKD. The CDR3 sequence is 14 residues long. CDR3 sequence: CAISEPGRGNEQFF. CDR3 sequence (DNA): TGTGCCATCAGTGAGCCCGGTCGGGGAAATGAGCAGTTCTTC.

The chain uses TRBV2 and TRBJ2-1; D not certain. The CDR3 is 14 amino acids. Trimming took 3 bases from V and 6 from J, leaving 12 bases between them. The germline gives CDR1 SNHLY, CDR2 FYNNEI. CDR3 nucleotide sequence: TGTGCCAGCAGTGAGGGGTCTACGGTCAATGAGCAGTTCTTC. Translating gives CASSEGSTVNEQFF.

The V and J genes are TRBV18 and TRBJ2-5, with 13 bases that match TRBD2. CDR3 length equals 16 residues. The V gene end was trimmed by 8 bases and the J gene end by 4 bases; junction bases not matched to a gene: 10. Per the germline V gene, CDR1 is KGHSH and CDR2 is LQKENI. CDR3 amino acids: CASSDRLAGGRETQYF. The CDR3 coding sequence is TGTGCCAGCAGCGATAGACTAGCGGGAGGTCGAGAGACCCAGTACTTC.

The chain recombines TRBV11-2 with TRBJ1-4, with TRBD1 matching 9 bases. Germline V lookup: CDR1 SGHAT, CDR2 FQNNGV. The CDR3 has 15 residues. V lost 5 bases to trimming and J lost 11 bases; unmatched junction nucleotides: 12. CDR3 sequence (DNA): TGTGCCAGCAGCCTACCCTTGATCGGGACAGGGAAACTGTTTTTT. This codes for CASSLPLIGTGKLFF.

V usage is TRBV29-1 and J usage is TRBJ1-2, with 11 bases matching TRBD1. This CDR3 is 13 amino acids long. Per the germline V gene, CDR1 is SQVTM and CDR2 is ANQGSEA. Unmatched junction bases numbered 0, after V lost 6 bases and J lost 0 bases. CDR3 in amino acids: CSVDRGPNYGYTF. The DNA for the CDR3 is TGCAGCGTGGACAGGGGGCCTAACTATGGCTACACCTTC.

This rearrangement joins TRBV10-1 to TRBJ2-1, with TRBD2 identical over 10 bases. The length of the CDR3 is 15 residues. CDR1 WNHNN and CDR2 SYGVQD come from the germline V gene (reference sequence). Trimming removed 4 bases from V and 6 bases from J; junction bases left unmatched: 6. The CDR3 DNA follows: TGCGCCAGCAGTGTTCGCGGGACTAGCGTCAATGAGCAGTTCTTC. It translates to CASSVRGTSVNEQFF.

This rearrangement joins TRBV7-9 to TRBJ2-5, with TRBD1 identical over 8 bases. V shed 5 bases, J shed 4 bases, and the junction held 9 bases outside the gene matches. This CDR3 contains 15 residues. Germline CDR1 and CDR2: SEHNR and FQNEAQ (reference sequence). This CDR3 is CASSTNQGAGETQYF. The CDR3 DNA reads as TGTGCCAGCAGCACAAATCAGGGGGCAGGAGAGACCCAGTACTTC.

The chain combines TRBV10-3 with TRBJ1-3; D is undetermined. The germline V gene encodes CDR1 ENHRY and CDR2 SYGVKD. Trimming cost V 2 bases and J 0 bases, with 8 bases left between them. The CDR3 contains 15 residues. DNA of the CDR3: TGTGCCATCAGTGAGATAGCGAGCTCTGGAAACACCATATATTTT. It codes for CAISEIASSGNTIYF.

The chain joins TRBV9 to TRBJ2-3, with TRBD2 matching over 8 bases. The CDR3 loop spans 17 amino acids. Germline V gene lookup returns CDR1 SGDLS and CDR2 YYNGEE. V was clipped by 0 bases and J by 0 bases; unmatched bases: 6. The chain's CDR3 is CASSVGWRGASTDTQYF. The DNA for the CDR3 is TGTGCCAGCAGCGTAGGGTGGCGGGGGGCCAGCACAGATACGCAGTATTTT.

CDR3 protein: CASSPYLNGETQYF. CDR3 sequence (DNA): TGTGCCAGCAGCCCTTACTTAAACGGAGAGACCCAGTACTTC. The rearrangement joins TRBV7-2 to TRBJ2-5, with D hard to call. This CDR3 spans 14 amino acids. Trimming removed 5 bases at V and 4 bases at J, with 14 bases between. Germline-derived CDR1 and CDR2 are SGHTA and FQGNSA.

The CDR3 bases are TGTGCCAGCAGTTTAGGCTGGGGGACATCCTACGAGCAGTACGTC. It yields the protein CASSLGWGTSYEQYV. J is TRBJ2-7 and V is TRBV28, with TRBD1 as a possible D gene (6 bases). V gave up 2 bases and J gave up 1 base, with 12 bases separating them. The germline CDR1 and CDR2 sequences are MDHEN and SYDVKM. The CDR3 is 15 residues long.

This clone is judged medium-sized. The chain joins TRBV4-2 to TRBJ2-2; 7 bases align to TRBD2. With V trimmed by 2 bases and J by 4 bases, 10 bases remained unmatched. The V gene's germline CDR1 is LGHNA and CDR2 YNFKEQ. This CDR3 region has 17 residues. As DNA, the CDR3 is TGTGCCAGCAGCCAAAGCGGGACTGGGGAGGGCACCGGGGAGCTGTTTTTT. Translated: CASSQSGTGEGTGELFF.

V is TRBV2 and J is TRBJ2-7; D possibly corresponds to TRBD1 (6 bases). There are 13 residues in the CDR3. V lost 8 bases to trimming and J lost 6 bases, with 17 bases between them. Germline CDR1 and CDR2: SNHLY and FYNNEI. CDR3 amino acids: CASQPPGTPEQYV. The CDR3 nucleotides read TGTGCCAGCCAACCTCCCGGGACACCCGAGCAGTACGTC.

V gene TRBV7-8 combines with J gene TRBJ2-2; D unclear. Looked up from germline, CDR1 is SGHVS and CDR2 is FQNEAQ. V lost 5 bases and J 5 bases, leaving 3 bases between the germline ends. The CDR3 length is 11 residues. The CDR3: CASSPTGELFF. DNA of the CDR3: TGTGCCAGCAGCCCGACCGGGGAGCTGTTTTTT.

The V and J genes are TRBV25-1 and TRBJ2-7; D may be TRBD1 (6 bases). V was clipped by 1 base and J by 2 bases, with 12 bases between them. CDR3 length: 15 residues. Per the germline V gene, CDR1 is MGHDK and CDR2 is SYGVNS. The CDR3 nucleotides are TGTGCCAGCAGTGAATTAGGGTGGGACACCTACGAGCAGTACTTC. It translates to CASSELGWDTYEQYF.

V is TRBV11-3 and J is TRBJ2-5, with TRBD2 identical over 7 bases. V shed 4 bases, J shed 4 bases, and the junction held 6 bases outside the gene matches. The CDR3 contains 14 residues. Germline V gene sequence: CDR1 SGHNT, CDR2 YENEEA. For the CDR3, the DNA is TGTGCCAGCAGCTCCCGGGACTATGCAGAGACCCAGTACTTC. Amino acids: CASSSRDYAETQYF. Supplemented by reference TRBV11-3 and TRBJ2-5, the full variable domain reads EAGVVQSPRYKIIEKKQPVAFWCNPISGHNTLYWYLQNLGQGPELLIRYENEEAVDDSQLPKDRFSAERLKGVDSTLKIQPAELGDSAVYLCASSSRDYAETQYFGPGTRLLVL.

V and J are TRBV3-1 (or the pseudogene TRBV3-2) and TRBJ1-1; D call uncertain. Germline V gene lookup returns CDR1 LGHDT and CDR2 YNNKEL (reference sequence). The CDR3 is 15 amino acids. The V gene lost 5 bases and the J gene lost 0 bases, with 13 bases spanning the gap. The CDR3 loop is CASSLDGRMNTEAFF. CDR3 in DNA: TGTGCCAGCAGCTTGGACGGAAGGATGAACACTGAAGCTTTCTTT.

CDR3 sequence reads: CASTLRLAGAGETQYF. As DNA, the CDR3 is TGTGCCAGCACCCTCCGGCTAGCGGGGGCGGGGGAGACCCAGTACTTC. V is TRBV2 and J is TRBJ2-5; 10 positions agree with TRBD2. This CDR3 contains 16 residues. Germline CDR1 is SNHLY and CDR2 is FYNNEI. J was trimmed by 5 bases and V by 7 bases; bases with no gene match: 13.

CDR3 DNA sequence: TGTGCCAGCAGTCCCAGACAGAGTCTAGCCAAAAACATTCAGTACTTC. Translated: CASSPRQSLAKNIQYF. The chain joins TRBV28 to TRBJ2-4, with D maybe TRBD1 (5 bases). With 5 bases removed from V and 0 bases from J, the gap between germline ends came to 14 bases. Germline V gene data show CDR1 as MDHEN and CDR2 as SYDVKM. This CDR3 is built from 16 residues.

The chain combines TRBV18 with TRBJ1-5, with D tentatively TRBD1 (5 bases). The CDR3 runs to 14 residues. V shed 3 bases and J shed 2 bases, with 8 bases lying between them. Germline V CDR1 and CDR2: KGHSH, LQKENI. Written as DNA, the CDR3 is TGTGCCAGCTCACCTCAGGGTCGCAATCAGCCCCAGCATTTT. Translated: CASSPQGRNQPQHF.

V gene TRBV13 combines with J gene TRBJ2-3; TRBD2 matches at 10 bases. V shed 5 bases, J shed 5 bases, and the junction held 10 bases outside the gene matches. Germline V gene lookup returns CDR1 PRHDT and CDR2 FYEKMQ (reference sequence). The CDR3 length is 16 residues. CDR3 residues: CASSRALAGGGDTQYF. The DNA for the CDR3 is TGTGCCAGCAGCCGGGCCTTAGCGGGGGGTGGAGATACGCAGTATTTT.

The rearrangement uses TRBV14 and TRBJ1-3; D unclear. From germline, CDR1 is SGHDN and CDR2 FVKESK. CDR3 size: 13 residues. V was cut by 4 bases and J by 3 bases, with 7 bases left in between. Here the CDR3 reads CASSPGHGNTIYF. The CDR3 DNA sequence: TGTGCCAGCAGCCCTGGTCATGGAAACACCATATATTTT.

CDR3 amino acids: CASSDKKEAGSFGGKLFF. The CDR3 DNA sequence: TGTGCCAGCAGTGACAAAAAAGAGGCGGGCTCGTTTGGAGGAAAACTGTTTTTT. The V and J genes are TRBV25-1 and TRBJ1-4; no clear D. The CDR3 is 18 residues long. CDR1 is MGHDK and CDR2 is SYGVNS in the germline V gene. Trimming shortened V by 3 bases and J by 10 bases, and 27 bases separated the two germline ends.